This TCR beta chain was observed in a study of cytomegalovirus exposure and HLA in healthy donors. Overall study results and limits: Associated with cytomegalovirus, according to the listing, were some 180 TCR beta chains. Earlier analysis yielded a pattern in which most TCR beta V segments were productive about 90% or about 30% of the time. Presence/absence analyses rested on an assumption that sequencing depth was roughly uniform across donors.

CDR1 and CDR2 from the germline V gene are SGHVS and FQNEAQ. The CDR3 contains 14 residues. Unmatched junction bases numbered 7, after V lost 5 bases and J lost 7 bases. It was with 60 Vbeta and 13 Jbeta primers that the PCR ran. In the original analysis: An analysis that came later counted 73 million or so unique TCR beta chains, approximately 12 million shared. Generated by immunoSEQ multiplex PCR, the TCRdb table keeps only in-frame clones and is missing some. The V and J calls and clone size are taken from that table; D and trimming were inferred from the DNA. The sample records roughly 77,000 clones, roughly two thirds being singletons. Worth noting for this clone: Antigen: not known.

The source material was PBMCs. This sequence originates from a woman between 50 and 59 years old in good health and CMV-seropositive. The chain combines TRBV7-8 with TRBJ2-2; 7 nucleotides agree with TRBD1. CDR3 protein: CASSQTDRDGELFF. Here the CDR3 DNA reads TGTGCCAGCAGCCAAACTGACAGGGACGGGGAGCTGTTTTTT.